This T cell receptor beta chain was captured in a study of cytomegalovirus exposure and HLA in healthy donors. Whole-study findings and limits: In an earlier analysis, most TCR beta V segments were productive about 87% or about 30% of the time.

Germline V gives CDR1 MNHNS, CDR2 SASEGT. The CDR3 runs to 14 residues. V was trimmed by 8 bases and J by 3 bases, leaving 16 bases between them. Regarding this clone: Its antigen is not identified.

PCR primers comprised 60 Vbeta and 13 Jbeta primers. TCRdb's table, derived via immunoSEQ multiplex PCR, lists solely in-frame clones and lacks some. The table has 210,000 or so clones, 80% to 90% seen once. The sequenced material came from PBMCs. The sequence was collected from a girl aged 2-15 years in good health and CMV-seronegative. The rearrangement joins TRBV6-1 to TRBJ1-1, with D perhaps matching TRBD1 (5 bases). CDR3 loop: CASSAGVTHTEAFF. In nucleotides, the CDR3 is TGTGCCAGCTCCGCGGGGGTCACACACACTGAAGCTTTCTTT.